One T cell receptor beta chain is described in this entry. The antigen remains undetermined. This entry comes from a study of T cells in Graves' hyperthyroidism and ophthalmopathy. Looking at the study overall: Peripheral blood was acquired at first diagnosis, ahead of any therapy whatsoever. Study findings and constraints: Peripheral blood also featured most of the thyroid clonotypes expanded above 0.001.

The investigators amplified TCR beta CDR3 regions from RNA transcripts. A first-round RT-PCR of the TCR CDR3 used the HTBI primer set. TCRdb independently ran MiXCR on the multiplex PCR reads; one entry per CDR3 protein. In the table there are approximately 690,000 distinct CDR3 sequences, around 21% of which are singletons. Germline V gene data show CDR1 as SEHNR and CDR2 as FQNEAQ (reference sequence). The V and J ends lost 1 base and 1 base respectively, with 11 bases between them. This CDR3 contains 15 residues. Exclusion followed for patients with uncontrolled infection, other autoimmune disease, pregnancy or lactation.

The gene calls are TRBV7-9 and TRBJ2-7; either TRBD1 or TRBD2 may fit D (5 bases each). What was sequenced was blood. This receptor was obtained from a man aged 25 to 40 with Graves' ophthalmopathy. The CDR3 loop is CASSLGGYRSYEQYF. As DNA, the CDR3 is TGTGCCAGCAGCTTAGGGGGGTATCGGTCCTACGAGCAGTACTTC. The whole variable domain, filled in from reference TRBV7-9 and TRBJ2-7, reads DTGVSQNPRHKITKRGQNVTFRCDPISEHNRLYWYRQTLGQGPEFLTYFQNEAQLEKSRLLSDRFSAERPKGSFSTLEIQRTEQGDSAMYLCASSLGGYRSYEQYFGPGTRLTVT.